These 16 T cell receptor beta chains share one sample of origin, sequenced in a study of TIL therapy for anti-PD-1-resistant metastatic lung cancer. This was the immunoSEQ v3 assay. Generated by immunoSEQ multiplex PCR, the TCRdb table keeps only in-frame clones and is missing some. The sample records roughly 20,000 clones, about two thirds being singletons. Time point of the sample: pre-treatment sample, taken before nivolumab and TIL therapy. This specimen consisted of blood, obtained at baseline. The receptor set was obtained from a person aged 25-80 years with non-small cell lung cancer.

This chain's CDR3 is CASSLLGSRGGNTEAFF. The CDR3 DNA reads TGTGCCAGCAGTTTATTAGGGTCGAGGGGCGGTAACACTGAAGCTTTCTTT. The V and J genes are TRBV27 and TRBJ1-1; a weak D match, TRBD1 (5 bases). This CDR3 comprises 17 residues. V was pared by 1 base and J by 2 bases, with 17 bases between. The germline V gene encodes CDR1 MNHEY and CDR2 SMNVEV (reference sequence).

The chain combines TRBV20-1 with TRBJ1-2, with TRBD1 as a possible D gene (5 bases). Germline V CDR1 and CDR2: DFQATT, SNEGSKA (reference sequence). CDR3 length equals 11 residues. Trimming removed 2 bases from V and 4 bases from J, with 5 bases in between. DNA for the CDR3: TGCAGTGCTAGAAGGGGCTATGGCTACACCTTC. This gives the protein CSARRGYGYTF.

A single count supports this clone. The chain recombines TRBV9 with TRBJ2-2; 10 bases match TRBD1. The CDR3 loop spans 16 amino acids. The V segment lost 3 bases and the J segment 5 bases; nucleotides outside the gene matches: 7. The V gene's germline CDR1 is SGDLS and CDR2 YYNGEE. The CDR3 DNA sequence: TGTGCCAGCAGCGCCAGGGACAGGGGCGGGACCGGGGAGCTGTTTTTT. Translated: CASSARDRGGTGELFF.

This chain uses TRBV18 with TRBJ1-6; the D gene is possibly TRBD1 (5 bases). CDR3 length: 15 residues. Between the trimmed V and J ends, which lost 4 bases and 3 bases, there was a span of 10 bases. Germline CDR1 is KGHSH and CDR2 is LQKENI. The CDR3 DNA reads as TGTGCCAGCTCACTCGACAGCCGCTATAATTCACCCCTCCACTTT. As protein: CASSLDSRYNSPLHF.

This clone was found a few times. The rearrangement uses TRBV2 and TRBJ2-7, with a possible D match to TRBD1 (6 bases). Trimming removed 5 bases from V and 2 bases from J, with 13 bases in between. The CDR3 loop spans 14 amino acids. CDR1 and CDR2 from the germline V gene are SNHLY and FYNNEI. CDR3 coding DNA: TGTGCCAGCAGTTTCGGACAGAACACCTACGAGCAGTACGTC. Protein product: CASSFGQNTYEQYV.

This chain joins TRBV5-6 and TRBJ2-2, with 8 bases identical to TRBD1. Germline V gene lookup returns CDR1 SGHDT and CDR2 YYEEEE. V shed 3 bases, J shed 1 base, and the junction held 5 bases outside the gene matches. The CDR3 contains 16 residues. The CDR3 is CASSSRTGRNTGELFF. The CDR3 nucleotides read TGTGCCAGCAGCTCGCGGACAGGGCGGAACACCGGGGAGCTGTTTTTT.

J is TRBJ1-2 and V is TRBV12-3 or TRBV12-4; no clear D. CDR3 size: 11 residues. V lost 3 bases to trimming and J lost 7 bases, with 6 bases between them. The CDR3 nucleotides read TGTGCCAGCAGTTTTGGAAGTGGCTACACCTTC. Its protein is CASSFGSGYTF.

The rearrangement links TRBV5-1 to TRBJ2-6; D uncertain. V shed 0 bases and J shed 0 bases, with 4 bases lying between them. This CDR3 is 15 amino acids long. Germline V gives CDR1 SGHRS, CDR2 YFSETQ. The CDR3 DNA reads as TGCGCCAGCAGCTTGGATAGCTCTGGGGCCAACGTCCTGACTTTC. It yields the protein CASSLDSSGANVLTF.

The chain carries TRBV28 and TRBJ2-7; no definite D call. This CDR3 has 12 residues. V dropped 8 bases and J dropped 5 bases, with 13 bases sitting between them. CDR1 is MDHEN, CDR2 SYDVKM, per germline. The CDR3 region has the DNA TGTGCCAGCGCGACGATGTTCAACGAGCAGTACTTC. It yields the protein CASATMFNEQYF.

This chain links TRBV5-6 with TRBJ1-6; D remains unclear. CDR1 and CDR2 from the germline V gene are SGHDT and YYEEEE. V shed 4 bases and J shed 8 bases, with 10 bases lying between them. This CDR3 region has 13 residues. Here the CDR3 DNA reads TGTGCCAGCAGCGCGGACTTATATTCACCCCTCCACTTT. Translating it yields CASSADLYSPLHF.

The rearrangement joins TRBV27 to TRBJ1-1, with a possible D match to TRBD1 (5 bases). The CDR3 spans 14 residues. Trimming pared 6 bases from V and 3 bases from J, leaving 14 bases between. Germline V lookup: CDR1 MNHEY, CDR2 SMNVEV (reference sequence). The DNA of the CDR3 is TGTGCCAGCAGCCCAGGGTTTATGGACACTGAAGCTTTCTTT. Protein sequence: CASSPGFMDTEAFF.

The chain uses TRBV7-2 and TRBJ1-2; 7 bases fit TRBD1. The CDR3 runs 14 residues. J lost 8 bases, V lost 1 base, and 7 bases had no gene match. Germline V gene lookup returns CDR1 SGHTA and CDR2 FQGNSA. CDR3: CASSLGPTGKGYTF. The CDR3 DNA sequence: TGTGCCAGCAGCTTAGGCCCGACAGGGAAAGGCTACACCTTC.

The V and J genes are TRBV5-1 and TRBJ1-1, with D perhaps TRBD1 (5 bases). The CDR3 is 14 residues long. V lost 2 bases and J lost 1, with 9 bases in between. CDR1 and CDR2 (germline): SGHRS, YFSETQ. CDR3 bases: TGCGCCAGCAGCTTCCGACAGTCGAACACTGAAGCTTTCTTT. This translates into CASSFRQSNTEAFF.

V is TRBV19 and J is TRBJ1-5, with D unclear. Germline loops: CDR1 LNHDA, CDR2 SQIVND (reference sequence). V was cut by 4 bases and J by 3 bases, with 13 bases left in between. The CDR3 loop spans 15 amino acids. The CDR3 DNA reads as TGTGCCAGTAGTAATATACCGTTCCTCAATCAGCCCCAGCATTTT. It encodes CASSNIPFLNQPQHF.

This clone showed up just a few times. This chain uses TRBV6-1 with TRBJ1-5; no clear D. This CDR3 is 15 amino acids long. Germline-derived CDR1 and CDR2 are MNHNS and SASEGT. Trimming cost V 1 base and J 5 bases, with 12 bases left between them. The CDR3 region is CASSEGLGVHQPQHF. The CDR3 DNA sequence: TGTGCCAGCAGTGAAGGATTAGGTGTACATCAGCCCCAGCATTTT.

The genes are TRBV18 and TRBJ1-2; TRBD1 might be the D (5 bases). CDR1 is KGHSH and CDR2 is LQKENI in the germline V gene. This CDR3 has 17 residues. V was clipped by 1 base and J by 4 bases, with 19 bases between them. CDR3 DNA: TGTGCCAGCTCACCACAGGCGACCAGGGTTTTATCCTATGGCTACACCTTC. Encoded protein: CASSPQATRVLSYGYTF.